Each of the 27 T cell receptor beta chains below was sequenced from the same sample in a study of T cell responses to AZD1222 COVID-19 vaccine. Sequencing was performed with immunoSEQ multiplex PCR; in TCRdb, only in-frame clones are kept and a portion is missing. The sample contains some 150,000 clones, around 95% of which appear only once. The sequences come from peripheral blood, collected on day 0 of AZD1222 vaccination. These TCRs come from an adult in good health.

V usage is TRBV7-9 and J usage is TRBJ1-1, with D uncertain. With 6 bases removed from V and 4 bases from J, the gap between germline ends came to 6 bases. Germline V gene sequence: CDR1 SEHNR, CDR2 FQNEAQ (reference sequence). This CDR3 has 11 residues. The CDR3 DNA reads TGTGCCAGCAGTCAAACCACTGAAGCTTTCTTT. It yields the protein CASSQTTEAFF.

V is TRBV5-5 and J is TRBJ2-5; maybe TRBD2 (6 bases). CDR3 length: 13 residues. The germline V gene encodes CDR1 SGHKS and CDR2 YYEKEE (reference sequence). With 0 bases removed from V and 7 bases from J, the gap between germline ends came to 10 bases. The CDR3 region is CASSLGTTGTQYF. The DNA of the CDR3 is TGTGCCAGCAGCTTGGGGACTACGGGGACCCAGTACTTC.

This clone appeared once. The chain employs TRBV10-3 and TRBJ2-5; no firm D call. The germline V and J ends were trimmed by 3 bases and 5 bases, with 10 bases remaining between them. The germline V gene encodes CDR1 ENHRY and CDR2 SYGVKD. This CDR3 has 13 amino acids. The CDR3: CAISEFLRETQYF. DNA of the CDR3: TGTGCCATCAGTGAATTCCTTCGGGAGACCCAGTACTTC.

The V and J genes are TRBV12-3 or TRBV12-4 and TRBJ1-6; D not certain. V lost 5 bases and J lost 7, with 9 bases in between. The CDR3 runs 13 residues. CDR3 nucleotide sequence: TGTGCCAGCAGTCCCGCATACAATTCACCCCTCCACTTT. As protein: CASSPAYNSPLHF.

The CDR3 coding sequence is TGTGCCAGCGGAGTAGCGGAAACAGATACGCAGTATTTT. It is translated as CASGVAETDTQYF. V is TRBV6-5 and J is TRBJ2-3; TRBD2 might be the D (6 bases). From germline, CDR1 is MNHEY and CDR2 SVGAGI. Between the trimmed V and J ends, which lost 8 bases and 3 bases, there was a span of 12 bases. The length of the CDR3 is 13 residues.

The CDR3 loop is CASGLTKLGPRYEQYV. The CDR3 DNA reads as TGTGCTAGTGGTTTGACTAAGCTCGGACCGCGATACGAGCAGTACGTC. This chain links TRBV12-5 with TRBJ2-7; D is ambiguous. Germline V gene sequence: CDR1 LGHNT, CDR2 FRNRAP. There are 16 residues in the CDR3. V gave up 2 bases and J gave up 4 bases, with 18 bases separating them.

CDR3 amino acids: CASSGPGTQYF. The CDR3 bases are TGTGCCAGCAGTGGACCAGGGACCCAGTACTTC. The chain uses TRBV2 and TRBJ2-5; D unclear. The CDR3 spans 11 residues. The germline V gene has CDR1 SNHLY and CDR2 FYNNEI. Trimming shortened V by 4 bases and J by 7 bases, and 7 bases separated the two germline ends.

The chain couples TRBV30 to TRBJ1-5; tentatively, D is TRBD1 (5 bases). Germline V lookup: CDR1 GTSNPN, CDR2 SVGIG (reference sequence). The CDR3 extends over 15 amino acids. The V end lost 4 bases, the J end lost 2 bases, and 15 bases lay between the germline ends. CDR3 nucleotide sequence: TGTGCCTGGAAAAGGCCAGGGCGAGGCAATCAGCCCCAGCATTTT. As protein: CAWKRPGRGNQPQHF.

To note about this clone: This sample includes further DNA sequences coding for the same CDR3. The genes are TRBV27 and TRBJ1-2; no reliable D call. V was shortened by 3 bases and J by 4 bases, with 9 bases between the two germline ends. The length of the CDR3 is 13 residues. Germline V gives CDR1 MNHEY, CDR2 SMNVEV (reference sequence). CDR3 loop: CASSFRGSYGYTF. The CDR3 DNA sequence: TGTGCCAGCAGTTTTCGAGGGTCCTATGGCTACACCTTC.

V gene TRBV2 combines with J gene TRBJ2-5; D remains ambiguous. V dropped 5 bases and J dropped 3 bases, with 7 bases sitting between them. Germline values: CDR1 SNHLY, CDR2 FYNNEI. The CDR3 runs 12 residues. CDR3 bases: TGTGCCAGCAGTTACCTGGAAGAGACCCAGTACTTC. It translates to CASSYLEETQYF.

The table lists this clone with a count of one. CDR3 nucleotide sequence: TGTGCCAGCAGCCGCCCCGGATCACCCCTCCACTTT. This codes for CASSRPGSPLHF. V is TRBV3-1 (or the pseudogene TRBV3-2) and J is TRBJ1-6; D unclear. Trimming took 4 bases from V and 10 from J, leaving 8 bases between them. Per the germline V gene, CDR1 is LGHDT and CDR2 is YNNKEL (reference sequence). The CDR3 consists of 12 residues.

In this sample, this clone turned up a few times. The chain is built from TRBV4-1 and TRBJ1-2; D is ambiguous. This CDR3 is 16 amino acids long. Germline loops: CDR1 MGHRA, CDR2 YSYEKL. The V end was cut by 2 bases, the J end by 4 bases, with 17 bases between. For the CDR3, the DNA is TGCGCCAGCAGCCAACCTTCTGGGCATTCATCCTATGGCTACACCTTC. Protein product: CASSQPSGHSSYGYTF.

The rearrangement joins TRBV19 to TRBJ2-1; D possibly corresponds to TRBD1 (5 bases). With 2 bases removed from V and 5 bases from J, the gap between germline ends came to 16 bases. Germline-derived CDR1 and CDR2 are LNHDA and SQIVND (reference sequence). The length of the CDR3 is 16 residues. This chain's CDR3 is CASSIIGQGGNNEQFF. Written as DNA, the CDR3 is TGTGCCAGTAGTATAATCGGGCAGGGTGGAAACAATGAGCAGTTCTTC.

This chain uses TRBV7-2 with TRBJ1-1; possibly TRBD1 for D (5 bases). V lost 5 bases and J lost 0, with 13 bases in between. The CDR3 runs 15 residues. Germline-derived CDR1 and CDR2 are SGHTA and FQGNSA. Here the CDR3 reads CASSLGATLNTEAFF. CDR3 bases: TGTGCCAGCAGCCTAGGGGCTACTTTGAACACTGAAGCTTTCTTT.

The J gene is TRBJ2-1, the V gene TRBV10-3; 11 nucleotides line up with TRBD2. With 10 bases clipped from V and 1 base from J, the junction kept 6 bases outside the gene matches. The length of the CDR3 is 15 residues. Germline V gene data show CDR1 as ENHRY and CDR2 as SYGVKD. CDR3 coding DNA: TGTGCCACCAAACTAGCGGGAGCATCCTACAATGAGCAGTTCTTC. Its protein product is CATKLAGASYNEQFF.

The chain employs TRBV28 and TRBJ1-5, with D unclear. The CDR3 runs 12 residues. Germline V gene sequence: CDR1 MDHEN, CDR2 SYDVKM. Trimming took 8 bases from V and 2 from J, leaving 7 bases between them. The DNA for the CDR3 is TGTGCCAGCGGGGTTGGCAATCAGCCCCAGCATTTT. It yields the protein CASGVGNQPQHF.

The CDR3 region has the DNA TGTGCCAGCAGACTAAACAGGGGGCTTTCTAGGGTCACTGAAGCTTTCTTT. It specifies CASRLNRGLSRVTEAFF. The chain carries TRBV28 and TRBJ1-1, with 9 nucleotides matching TRBD1. Per germline, CDR1 MDHEN and CDR2 SYDVKM. CDR3 length equals 17 residues. V was pared by 6 bases and J by 4 bases, with 15 bases of the junction left unmatched.

This sequence joins TRBV3-1 (or the pseudogene TRBV3-2) and TRBJ2-3; the D is unclear. The V and J ends lost 4 bases and 4 bases respectively, with 12 bases between them. The germline gives CDR1 LGHDT, CDR2 YNNKEL (reference sequence). CDR3 length equals 14 residues. CDR3 in amino acids: CASSPTHGSDTQYF. CDR3 coding DNA: TGTGCCAGCAGCCCGACGCATGGATCAGATACGCAGTATTTT.

The chain uses TRBV4-1 and TRBJ1-2; a weak D match, TRBD1 (6 bases). The CDR3 runs to 14 residues. The V end was cut by 5 bases, the J end by 4 bases, with 14 bases between. Germline loops: CDR1 MGHRA, CDR2 YSYEKL. CDR3 sequence: CASSFPSDSYGYTF. CDR3 nucleotides: TGCGCCAGCAGCTTCCCCTCGGACAGCTATGGCTACACCTTC.

This chain joins TRBV4-1 and TRBJ1-1, with TRBD1 as a possible D gene (6 bases). Germline CDR1 is MGHRA and CDR2 is YSYEKL. V was shortened by 0 bases and J by 0 bases, with 20 bases between the two germline ends. This CDR3 has 19 amino acids. The CDR3 loop is CASSQDSGQGLNMNTEAFF. In nucleotides, the CDR3 is TGCGCCAGCAGCCAAGATAGTGGGCAGGGGCTAAATATGAACACTGAAGCTTTCTTT.

This clone has only a few counts. This sequence joins TRBV7-6 and TRBJ1-3; D is unclear. Germline values: CDR1 SGHVS, CDR2 FNYEAQ. The CDR3 is 15 residues long. V lost 0 bases and J 4 bases, leaving 10 bases between the germline ends. In nucleotides, the CDR3 is TGTGCCAGCAGCTTAGCGGACCGAACCGGAAACACCATATATTTT. It yields the protein CASSLADRTGNTIYF.

J is TRBJ2-2 and V is TRBV6-5, with D hard to call. V was cut by 6 bases and J by 0 bases, with 8 bases left in between. From germline, CDR1 is MNHEY and CDR2 SVGAGI. CDR3 length equals 14 residues. The chain's CDR3 is CASRPMTNTGELFF. The CDR3, as DNA: TGTGCCAGCAGGCCAATGACGAACACCGGGGAGCTGTTTTTT.

This chain connects TRBV30 to TRBJ2-6; possible D gene TRBD2, 6 bases. Germline V gene data show CDR1 as GTSNPN and CDR2 as SVGIG (reference sequence). The CDR3 is 14 amino acids. The V and J ends lost 7 bases and 5 bases respectively, with 15 bases between them. The CDR3 spells CAFQGAGRANVLTF. CDR3 in DNA: TGTGCCTTTCAAGGGGCGGGGAGGGCCAACGTCCTGACTTTC.

The chain has TRBV3-1 (or the pseudogene TRBV3-2) and TRBJ1-2; a possible D gene is TRBD1 (5 bases). The CDR3 consists of 19 residues. V gave up 3 bases and J gave up 0 bases, with 23 bases separating them. The germline gives CDR1 LGHDT, CDR2 YNNKEL (reference sequence). CDR3 residues: CASSQKKGNRQPSNYGYTF. CDR3 coding DNA: TGTGCCAGCAGCCAGAAGAAAGGGAACCGACAGCCTTCTAACTATGGCTACACCTTC.

The chain employs TRBV9 and TRBJ2-3; D possibly corresponds to TRBD1 (5 bases). Germline V gene lookup returns CDR1 SGDLS and CDR2 YYNGEE. This CDR3 region has 17 residues. Trimming left V 2 bases short and J 0 bases short, with 16 bases between. The CDR3, as DNA: TGTGCCAGCAGCGTCCAGACAGAATCATCTAGCACAGATACGCAGTATTTT. Its translation is CASSVQTESSSTDTQYF.

The rearrangement uses TRBV7-9 and TRBJ1-6; 7 bases match TRBD1. Germline CDR1 reads SEHNR; CDR2 reads FQNEAQ (reference sequence). V shed 7 bases and J 2 bases; nucleotides not matched to a gene: 5. This CDR3 spans 15 amino acids. CDR3 in amino acids: CASTSGTAYNSPLHF. CDR3 DNA sequence: TGTGCCAGCACATCCGGGACAGCCTATAATTCACCCCTCCACTTT.

The chain combines TRBV19 with TRBJ2-3; D uncertain. The V and J ends lost 3 bases and 2 bases respectively, with 9 bases between them. Germline CDR1 LNHDA, CDR2 SQIVND (reference sequence). This CDR3 contains 14 residues. The DNA of the CDR3 is TGTGCCAGTAGTATGGGCAGGTTCACAGATACGCAGTATTTT. Translating gives CASSMGRFTDTQYF.